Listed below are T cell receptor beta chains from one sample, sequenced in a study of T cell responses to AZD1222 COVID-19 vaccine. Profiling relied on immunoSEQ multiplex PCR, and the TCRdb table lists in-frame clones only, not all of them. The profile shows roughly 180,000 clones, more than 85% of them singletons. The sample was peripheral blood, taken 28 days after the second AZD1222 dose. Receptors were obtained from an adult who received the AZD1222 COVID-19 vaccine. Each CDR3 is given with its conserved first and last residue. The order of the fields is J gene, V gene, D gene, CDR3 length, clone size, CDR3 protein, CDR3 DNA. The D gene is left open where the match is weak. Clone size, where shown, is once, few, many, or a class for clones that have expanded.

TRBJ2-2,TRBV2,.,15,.,CASSGRSTNTGELFF,TGTGCCAGCAGTGGCAGGTCCACGAACACCGGGGAGCTGTTTTTT
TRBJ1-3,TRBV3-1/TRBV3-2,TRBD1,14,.,CASSSDRTGNTIYF,TGTGCCAGCAGTTCGGACAGGACTGGAAACACCATATATTTT
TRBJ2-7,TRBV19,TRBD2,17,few,CASSATGTSGGYYEQYF,TGTGCCAGTAGTGCGACCGGGACTAGCGGGGGATACTACGAGCAGTACTTC
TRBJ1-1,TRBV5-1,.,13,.,CASSLATDTEAFF,TGCGCCAGCAGCTTGGCGACAGACACTGAAGCTTTCTTT
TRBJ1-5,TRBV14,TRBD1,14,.,CATSGTGVNQPQHF,TGTGCCACCTCTGGGACAGGGGTCAATCAGCCCCAGCATTTT
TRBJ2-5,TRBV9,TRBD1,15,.,CASSVGRDRGETQYF,TGTGCCAGCAGCGTAGGACGGGACAGGGGAGAGACCCAGTACTTC
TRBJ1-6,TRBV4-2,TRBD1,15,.,CASSPLTGVESPLHF,TGTGCCAGCAGCCCACTGACAGGGGTAGAGTCACCCCTCCACTTT
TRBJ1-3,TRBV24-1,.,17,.,CATSDFERPLDRNTIYF,TGTGCCACCAGTGATTTCGAGCGGCCCCTAGACCGAAACACCATATATTTT
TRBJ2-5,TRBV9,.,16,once,CASSVGGGDPQETQYF,TGTGCCAGCAGCGTAGGAGGCGGAGACCCTCAAGAGACCCAGTACTTC
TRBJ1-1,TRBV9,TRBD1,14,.,CASSPRQGAAEAFF,TGTGCCAGCAGCCCGCGGCAGGGGGCCGCTGAAGCTTTCTTT
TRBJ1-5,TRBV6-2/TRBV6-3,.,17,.,CASSSTEGPAALQPQHF,TGTGCCAGCAGTTCCACCGAGGGACCAGCTGCCCTACAGCCCCAGCATTTT
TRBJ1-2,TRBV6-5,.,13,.,CASSYALDYGYTF,TGTGCCAGCAGTTACGCCCTGGATTATGGCTACACCTTC
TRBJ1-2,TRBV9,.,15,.,CASSVDLGGYSGYTF,TGTGCCAGCAGCGTAGATTTGGGAGGGTATTCTGGCTACACCTTC
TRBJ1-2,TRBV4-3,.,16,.,CASSQAGGQANYGYTF,TGCGCCAGCAGCCAAGCCGGAGGGCAGGCTAACTATGGCTACACCTTC
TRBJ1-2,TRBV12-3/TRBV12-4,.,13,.,CASSFNPTYGYTF,TGTGCCAGCAGTTTTAACCCAACCTATGGCTACACCTTC
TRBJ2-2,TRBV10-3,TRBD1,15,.,CAISPGQENTGELFF,TGTGCCATCAGTCCGGGACAGGAGAACACCGGGGAGCTGTTTTTT
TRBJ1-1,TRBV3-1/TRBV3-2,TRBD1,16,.,CASSAEGAAVGTEAFF,TGTGCCAGCAGTGCCGAGGGGGCTGCGGTAGGCACTGAAGCTTTCTTT
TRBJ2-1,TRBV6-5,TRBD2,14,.,CASSYSKLAGEQFF,TGTGCCAGCAGTTACTCGAAGTTAGCGGGAGAGCAGTTCTTC
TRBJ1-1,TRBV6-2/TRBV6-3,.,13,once,CASSYFGETEAFF,TGTGCCAGCAGTTACTTCGGGGAAACTGAAGCTTTCTTT
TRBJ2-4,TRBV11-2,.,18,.,CASSFSGARGLAKNIQYF,TGTGCCAGCAGCTTTTCGGGAGCCCGGGGGCTGGCCAAAAACATTCAGTACTTC
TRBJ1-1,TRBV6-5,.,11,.,CASSYGVEAFF,TGTGCCAGCAGTTACGGGGTTGAAGCTTTCTTT
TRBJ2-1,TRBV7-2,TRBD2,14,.,CASSTGLTNNEQFF,TGTGCCAGCAGCACGGGACTAACTAACAATGAGCAGTTCTTC